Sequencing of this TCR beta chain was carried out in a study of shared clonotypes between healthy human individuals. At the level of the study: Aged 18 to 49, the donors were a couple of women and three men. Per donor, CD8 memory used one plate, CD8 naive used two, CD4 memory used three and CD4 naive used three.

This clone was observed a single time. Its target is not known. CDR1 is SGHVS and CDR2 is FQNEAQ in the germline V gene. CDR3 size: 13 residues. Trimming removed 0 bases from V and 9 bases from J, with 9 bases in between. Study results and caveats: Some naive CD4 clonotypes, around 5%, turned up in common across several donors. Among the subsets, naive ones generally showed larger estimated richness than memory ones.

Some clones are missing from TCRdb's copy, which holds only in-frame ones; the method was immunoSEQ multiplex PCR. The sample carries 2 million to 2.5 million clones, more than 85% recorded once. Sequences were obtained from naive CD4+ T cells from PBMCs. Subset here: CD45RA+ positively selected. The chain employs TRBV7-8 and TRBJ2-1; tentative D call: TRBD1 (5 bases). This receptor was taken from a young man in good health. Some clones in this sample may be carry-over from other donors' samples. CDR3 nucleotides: TGTGCCAGCAGCTTAGCCGACAGTCGTGAGCAGTTCTTC. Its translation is CASSLADSREQFF.